Shown below are 2 T cell receptor beta chains from a single sample sequenced in a study of shared clonotypes between healthy human individuals. Profiled with immunoSEQ multiplex PCR; TCRdb holds only in-frame clones, not every one. The sample holds fewer than 850,000 clones, about 92% seen once. The specimen sequenced was memory CD8+ T cells from PBMCs. As for subset: CD45RO+ cells pooled with CCR7-negative TemRA cells. The origin of the receptors is a man between 18 and 29 years old in good health. Some clones in this sample may be carry-over from other donors' samples.

The chain carries TRBV7-9 and TRBJ2-3; 7 bases agree with TRBD1. Germline V gives CDR1 SEHNR, CDR2 FQNEAQ (reference sequence). V shed 5 bases and J 3 bases; nucleotides not matched to a gene: 5. The CDR3 is 14 residues long. The CDR3 DNA reads as TGTGCCAGCAGCCTACAGGGGTGGACAGATACGCAGTATTTT. It translates to CASSLQGWTDTQYF.

The V gene is TRBV27, the J gene TRBJ1-1; D is undetermined. Per the germline V gene, CDR1 is MNHEY and CDR2 is SMNVEV (reference sequence). Trimming removed 5 bases from V and 1 base from J, with 14 bases in between. The CDR3 covers 15 residues. The CDR3 spells CASSNLGVGNTEAFF. CDR3 nucleotide sequence: TGTGCCAGCAGTAATCTCGGGGTGGGGAACACTGAAGCTTTCTTT.